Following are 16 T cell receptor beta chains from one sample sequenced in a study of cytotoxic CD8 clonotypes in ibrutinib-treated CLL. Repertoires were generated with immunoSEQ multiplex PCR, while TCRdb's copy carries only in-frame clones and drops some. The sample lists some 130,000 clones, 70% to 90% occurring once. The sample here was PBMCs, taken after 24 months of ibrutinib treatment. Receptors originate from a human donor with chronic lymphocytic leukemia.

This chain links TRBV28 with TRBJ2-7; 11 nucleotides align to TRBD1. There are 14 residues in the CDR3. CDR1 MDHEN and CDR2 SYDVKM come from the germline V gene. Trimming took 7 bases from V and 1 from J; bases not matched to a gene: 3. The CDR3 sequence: CASMGQGDSYEQYF. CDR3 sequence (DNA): TGTGCCAGCATGGGACAGGGGGATTCCTACGAGCAGTACTTC.

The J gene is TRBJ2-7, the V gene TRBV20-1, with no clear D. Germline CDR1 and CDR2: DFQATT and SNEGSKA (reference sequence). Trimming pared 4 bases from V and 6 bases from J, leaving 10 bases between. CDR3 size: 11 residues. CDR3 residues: CSAIPTFEQYF. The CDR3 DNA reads TGCAGTGCTATCCCTACCTTCGAGCAGTACTTC.

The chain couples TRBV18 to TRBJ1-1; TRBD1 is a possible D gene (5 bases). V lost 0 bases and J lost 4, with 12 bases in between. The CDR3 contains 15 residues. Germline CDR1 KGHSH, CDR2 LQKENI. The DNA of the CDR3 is TGTGCCAGCTCACCACCCGGGGCTTACTTCACTGAAGCTTTCTTT. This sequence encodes CASSPPGAYFTEAFF. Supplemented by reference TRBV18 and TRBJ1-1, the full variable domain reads NAGVMQNPRHLVRRRGQEARLRCSPMKGHSHVYWYRQLPEEGLKFMVYLQKENIIDESGMPKERFSAEFPKEGPSILRIQQVVRGDSAAYFCASSPPGAYFTEAFFGQGTRLTVV.

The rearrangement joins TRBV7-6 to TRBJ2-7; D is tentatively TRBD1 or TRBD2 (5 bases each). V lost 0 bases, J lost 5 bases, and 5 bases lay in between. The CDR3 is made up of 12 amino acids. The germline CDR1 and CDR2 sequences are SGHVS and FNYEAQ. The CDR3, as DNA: TGTGCCAGCAGCTTAGCGGGGGACGAGCAGTACTTC. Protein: CASSLAGDEQYF.

The CDR3 nucleotides are TGTGCCAGCAGCTTGGGGTCCGGGAACTCCCCCGAGCAGTACTTC. Translating gives CASSLGSGNSPEQYF. V gene TRBV5-6 combines with J gene TRBJ2-7, with a tentative D call TRBD2 (5 bases). The CDR3 totals 15 residues. In germline, CDR1 is SGHDT, CDR2 YYEEEE. Trimming stripped 0 bases from V and 6 bases from J, with 16 bases between.

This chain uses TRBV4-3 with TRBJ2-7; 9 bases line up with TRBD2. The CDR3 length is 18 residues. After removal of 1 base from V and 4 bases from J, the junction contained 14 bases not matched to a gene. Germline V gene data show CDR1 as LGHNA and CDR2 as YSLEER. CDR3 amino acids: CASSQGPLSGTSLYEQYF. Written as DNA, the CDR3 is TGCGCCAGCAGCCAAGGTCCCCTATCTGGGACTAGCCTATACGAGCAGTACTTC.

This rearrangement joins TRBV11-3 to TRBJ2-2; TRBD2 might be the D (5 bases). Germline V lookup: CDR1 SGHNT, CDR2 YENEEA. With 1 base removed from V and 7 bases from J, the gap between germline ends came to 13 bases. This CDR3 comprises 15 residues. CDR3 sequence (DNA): TGTGCCAGCAGCTTAGTGAGGGATTCTAGCGGGGAGCTGTTTTTT. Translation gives CASSLVRDSSGELFF.

CDR3 in DNA: TGTGCCAGCAGTGGAGGGGTGGGTCAGCCCCAGCATTTT. This encodes CASSGGVGQPQHF. V and J are TRBV25-1 and TRBJ1-5; D might be TRBD1 (5 bases). Trimming stripped 4 bases from V and 6 bases from J, with 10 bases between. The germline V gene has CDR1 MGHDK and CDR2 SYGVNS. The CDR3 spans 13 residues.

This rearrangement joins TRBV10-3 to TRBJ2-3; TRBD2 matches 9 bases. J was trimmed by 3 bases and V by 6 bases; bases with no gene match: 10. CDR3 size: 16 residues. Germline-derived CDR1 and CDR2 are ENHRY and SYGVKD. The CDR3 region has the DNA TGTGCCATCAGGCTAGCGGGACCCCTTGGGACAGATACGCAGTATTTT. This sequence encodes CAIRLAGPLGTDTQYF.

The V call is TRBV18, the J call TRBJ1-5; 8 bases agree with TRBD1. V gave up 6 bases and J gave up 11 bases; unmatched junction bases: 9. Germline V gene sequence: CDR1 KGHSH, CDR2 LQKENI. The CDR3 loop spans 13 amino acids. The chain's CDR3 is CASSQGQVMTQHF. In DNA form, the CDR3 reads TGTGCCAGCTCCCAGGGACAGGTCATGACCCAGCATTTT.

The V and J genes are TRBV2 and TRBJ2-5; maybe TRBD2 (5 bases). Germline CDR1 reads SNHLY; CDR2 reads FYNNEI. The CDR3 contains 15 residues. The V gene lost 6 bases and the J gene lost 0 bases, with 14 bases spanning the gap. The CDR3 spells CASSLTRLNQETQYF. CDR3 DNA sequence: TGTGCCAGCAGCCTTACCCGACTAAACCAAGAGACCCAGTACTTC.

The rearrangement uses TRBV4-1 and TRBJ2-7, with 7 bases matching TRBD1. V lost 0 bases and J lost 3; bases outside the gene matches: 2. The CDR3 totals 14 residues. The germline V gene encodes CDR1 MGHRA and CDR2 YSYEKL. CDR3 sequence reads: CASSQDPGGYEQYF. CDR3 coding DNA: TGCGCCAGCAGCCAAGATCCAGGGGGCTACGAGCAGTACTTC.

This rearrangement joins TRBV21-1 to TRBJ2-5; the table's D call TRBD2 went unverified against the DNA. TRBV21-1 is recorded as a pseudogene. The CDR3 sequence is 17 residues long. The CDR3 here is CASRRLAGGRPKETQYF. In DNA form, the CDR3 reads TGTGCCAGCAGGAGACTAGCGGGGGGCCGGCCAAAGGAGACCCAGTACTTC.

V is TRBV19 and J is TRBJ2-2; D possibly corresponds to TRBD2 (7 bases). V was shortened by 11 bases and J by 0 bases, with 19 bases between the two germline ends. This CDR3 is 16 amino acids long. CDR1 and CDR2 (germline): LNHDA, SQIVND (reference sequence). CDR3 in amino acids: CASFSGGIPNTGELFF. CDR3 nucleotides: TGTGCCTCATTCTCGGGGGGCATTCCGAACACCGGGGAGCTGTTTTTT.

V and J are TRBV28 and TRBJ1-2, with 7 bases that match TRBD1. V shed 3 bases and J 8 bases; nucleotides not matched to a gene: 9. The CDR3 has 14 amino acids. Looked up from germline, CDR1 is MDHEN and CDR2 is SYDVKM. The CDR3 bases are TGTGCCAGCAGTTTGGAAGGGGGCGGTAAAGGCTACACCTTC. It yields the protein CASSLEGGGKGYTF.

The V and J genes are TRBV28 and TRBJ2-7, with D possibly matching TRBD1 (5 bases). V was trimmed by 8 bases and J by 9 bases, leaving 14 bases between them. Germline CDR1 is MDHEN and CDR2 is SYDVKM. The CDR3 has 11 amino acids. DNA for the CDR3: TGTGCCAGCGAAGACAGTTTCGGGCAGTACTTC. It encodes CASEDSFGQYF.